This TCR beta chain originates from a study of PD-L1 blockade in urothelial cancer. The time point: pretreatment peripheral blood. From germline, CDR1 is MGHDK and CDR2 SYGVNS. This CDR3 comprises 14 residues. Losses at the gene ends were 6 bases for V and 2 bases for J; bases not matched to a gene: 4. A spike-in of synthetic TCR analog templates was added to each PCR. TCRdb keeps only in-frame clones here, not all; method: immunoSEQ multiplex PCR. The repertoire includes about 49,000 clones, approximately 79% of them detected once, and 8% to 13% sits in the top ten. The gene calls are TRBV25-1 and TRBJ1-2; 9 bases line up with TRBD1. The sample here was PBMCs, taken around atezolizumab (anti-PD-L1) treatment. This TCR derives from a man aged 70 or older with urothelial cancer. The CDR3 loop is CASSDGQGNYGYTF. The DNA of the CDR3 is TGTGCCAGCAGCGATGGACAGGGGAACTATGGCTACACCTTC.